This is a list of T cell receptor beta chains from one sample in a study of immune evolution from preneoplasia to lung adenocarcinoma. Clones were sequenced by immunoSEQ multiplex PCR, and TCRdb holds only the in-frame ones, with some missing. The sample yields approximately 11,000 clones, 78% seen once. The sequencing sample was made of FFPE minimally invasive lung adenocarcinoma tissue. These receptors were taken from a person aged 55-80 years with lung adenocarcinoma. Each CDR3 is given with its conserved first and last residue. Each record gives: V gene, D gene, J gene, clone size, CDR3 DNA, CDR3 protein. A D gene is named only where the DNA matches it firmly. Some rows have no size entry. The others give once, few or many, or a class for an expanded clone.

V gene: TRBV28
D gene: .
J gene: TRBJ1-3
clone size: .
CDR3 DNA: TGTGCCAGCAGTTTAGTTCTTTCTGGAAACACCATATATTTT
CDR3 protein: CASSLVLSGNTIYF

V gene: TRBV28
D gene: TRBD1
J gene: TRBJ2-2
clone size: once
CDR3 DNA: TGTGCCAGCAGTTTCGGGACAGGAGGCTACACCGGGGAGCTGTTTTTT
CDR3 protein: CASSFGTGGYTGELFF

V gene: TRBV11-2
D gene: .
J gene: TRBJ1-5
clone size: few
CDR3 DNA: TGTGCCAGCAGCTCCATGGGGGGGGGACAGCCCCAGCATTTT
CDR3 protein: CASSSMGGGQPQHF

V gene: TRBV9
D gene: .
J gene: TRBJ1-2
clone size: .
CDR3 DNA: TGTGCCAGCACGGAGGGAGGGACCCCCTATGGCTACACCTTC
CDR3 protein: CASTEGGTPYGYTF

V gene: TRBV18
D gene: .
J gene: TRBJ1-3
clone size: .
CDR3 DNA: TGTGCCAGCTCACCAAAAGGGGAGGACACCATATATTTT
CDR3 protein: CASSPKGEDTIYF

V gene: TRBV7-9
D gene: TRBD1
J gene: TRBJ1-3
clone size: .
CDR3 DNA: TGTGCCAGCAGCGATCCAGGGGGAGGAAACACCATATATTTT
CDR3 protein: CASSDPGGGNTIYF

V gene: TRBV6-6
D gene: TRBD1
J gene: TRBJ1-2
clone size: .
CDR3 DNA: TGTGCCAGCAGTTACACCACAGGGGTGGCAGGTGGCTACACCTTC
CDR3 protein: CASSYTTGVAGGYTF

V gene: TRBV6-4
D gene: TRBD1
J gene: TRBJ1-1
clone size: few
CDR3 DNA: TGTGCCAGCAGTGAAACACTACAGGGGGTAGCTTTCTTT
CDR3 protein: CASSETLQGVAFF

V gene: TRBV7-9
D gene: .
J gene: TRBJ2-3
clone size: .
CDR3 DNA: TGTGCCAGCAGCTTAACGCAGGTCACGCAGTATTTT
CDR3 protein: CASSLTQVTQYF

V gene: TRBV5-1
D gene: .
J gene: TRBJ2-1
clone size: few
CDR3 DNA: TGCGCCAGCAGCTTAAATAGCGGCTTCTCCCAATCCTACAATGAGCAGTTCTTC
CDR3 protein: CASSLNSGFSQSYNEQFF

V gene: TRBV28
D gene: .
J gene: TRBJ1-3
clone size: .
CDR3 DNA: TGTGCCAGCAGTTTTTCAAGGTGGAACACCATATATTTT
CDR3 protein: CASSFSRWNTIYF

V gene: TRBV7-9
D gene: .
J gene: TRBJ1-5
clone size: .
CDR3 DNA: TGTGCCAGCAGCTTTATAACGGGAGATAGCAATCAGCCCCAGCATTTT
CDR3 protein: CASSFITGDSNQPQHF

V gene: TRBV5-4
D gene: TRBD1
J gene: TRBJ1-2
clone size: .
CDR3 DNA: TGTGCCAGCAGCTCCGGACAGGGGGCCTATGGCTACACCTTC
CDR3 protein: CASSSGQGAYGYTF